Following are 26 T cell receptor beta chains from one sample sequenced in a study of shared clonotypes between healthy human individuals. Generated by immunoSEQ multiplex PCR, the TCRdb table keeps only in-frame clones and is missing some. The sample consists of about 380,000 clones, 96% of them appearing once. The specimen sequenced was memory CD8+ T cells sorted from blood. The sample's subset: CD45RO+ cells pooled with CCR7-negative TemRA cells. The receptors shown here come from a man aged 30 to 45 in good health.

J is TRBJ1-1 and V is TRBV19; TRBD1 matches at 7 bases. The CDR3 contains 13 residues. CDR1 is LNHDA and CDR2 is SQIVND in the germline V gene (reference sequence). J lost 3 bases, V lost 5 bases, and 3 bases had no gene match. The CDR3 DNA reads TGTGCCAGTAGTCGAGACAGGGACACTGAAGCTTTCTTT. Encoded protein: CASSRDRDTEAFF. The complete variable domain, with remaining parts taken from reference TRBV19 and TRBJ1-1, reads DGGITQSPKYLFRKEGQNVTLSCEQNLNHDAMYWYRQDPGQGLRLIYYSQIVNDFQKGDIAEGYSVSREKKESFPLTVTSAQKNPTAFYLCASSRDRDTEAFFGQGTRLTVV.

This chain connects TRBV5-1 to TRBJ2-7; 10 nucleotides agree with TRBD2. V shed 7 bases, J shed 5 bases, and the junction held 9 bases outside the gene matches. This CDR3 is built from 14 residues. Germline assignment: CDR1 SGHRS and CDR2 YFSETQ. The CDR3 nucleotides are TGCGCCAGCGCTTGGCCTAGCGGGAGCAACGAGCAGTACTTC. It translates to CASAWPSGSNEQYF.

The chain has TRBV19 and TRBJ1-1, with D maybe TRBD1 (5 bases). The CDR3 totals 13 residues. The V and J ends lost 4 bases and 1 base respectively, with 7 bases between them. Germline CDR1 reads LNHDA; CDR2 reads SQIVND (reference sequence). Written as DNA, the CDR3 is TGTGCCAGTAGTACAGGGCGGAACACTGAAGCTTTCTTT. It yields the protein CASSTGRNTEAFF.

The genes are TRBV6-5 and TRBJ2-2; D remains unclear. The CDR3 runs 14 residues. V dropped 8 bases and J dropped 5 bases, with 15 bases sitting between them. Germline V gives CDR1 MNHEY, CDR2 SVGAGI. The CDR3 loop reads CASLSYPRTGELFF. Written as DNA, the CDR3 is TGTGCCAGCCTTTCCTACCCGCGTACCGGGGAGCTGTTTTTT.

The CDR3 is CATSRDLLATYEQYF. DNA of the CDR3: TGTGCCACCAGCAGAGACTTGCTAGCGACCTACGAGCAGTACTTC. The chain combines TRBV15 with TRBJ2-7, with D possibly TRBD2 on 6 matching bases. V shed 0 bases and J shed 2 bases, with 11 bases lying between them. This CDR3 region has 15 residues. The germline V gene has CDR1 LNHNV and CDR2 YYDKDF (reference sequence).

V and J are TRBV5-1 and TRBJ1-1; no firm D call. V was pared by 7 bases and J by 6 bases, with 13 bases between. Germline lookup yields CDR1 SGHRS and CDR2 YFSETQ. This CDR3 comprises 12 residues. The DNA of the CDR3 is TGCGCCAGCGTGTGGGCGTGGGCTGAAGCTTTCTTT. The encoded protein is CASVWAWAEAFF.

The CDR3 nucleotides are TGTGCCAGCAGCGAACGAAACGGACTAGCGGGAGGAGAGACCCAGTACTTC. Amino acids: CASSERNGLAGGETQYF. The chain couples TRBV9 to TRBJ2-5; 14 bases fit TRBD2. The CDR3 covers 17 residues. Germline values: CDR1 SGDLS, CDR2 YYNGEE. Trimming removed 3 bases from V and 4 bases from J; junction bases left unmatched: 8.

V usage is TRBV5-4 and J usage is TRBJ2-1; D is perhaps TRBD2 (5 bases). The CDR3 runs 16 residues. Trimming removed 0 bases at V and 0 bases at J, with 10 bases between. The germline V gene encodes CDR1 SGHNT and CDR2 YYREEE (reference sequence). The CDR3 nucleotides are TGTGCCAGCAGCTTGGCCGTGGGGAGCTCCTACAATGAGCAGTTCTTC. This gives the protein CASSLAVGSSYNEQFF.

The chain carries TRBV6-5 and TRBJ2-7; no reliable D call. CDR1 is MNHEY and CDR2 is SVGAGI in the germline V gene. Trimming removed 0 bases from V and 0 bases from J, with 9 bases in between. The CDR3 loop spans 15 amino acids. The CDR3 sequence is CASSYSAESSYEQYF. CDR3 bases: TGTGCCAGCAGTTACTCGGCGGAAAGCTCCTACGAGCAGTACTTC.

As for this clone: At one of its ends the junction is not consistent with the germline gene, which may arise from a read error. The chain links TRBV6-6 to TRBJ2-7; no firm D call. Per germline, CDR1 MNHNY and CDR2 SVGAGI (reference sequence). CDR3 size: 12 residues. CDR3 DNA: TGTGCCAGCGTACCGCCTCTCGGAATCAAAGTGTTC. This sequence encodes CASVPPLGIKVF.

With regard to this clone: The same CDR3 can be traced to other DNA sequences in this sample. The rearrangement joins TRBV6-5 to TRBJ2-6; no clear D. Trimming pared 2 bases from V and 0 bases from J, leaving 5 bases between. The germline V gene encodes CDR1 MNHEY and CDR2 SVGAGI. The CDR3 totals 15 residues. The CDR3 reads CASSYGSSGANVLTF. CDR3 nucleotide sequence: TGTGCCAGCAGTTACGGTAGCTCTGGGGCCAACGTCCTGACTTTC.

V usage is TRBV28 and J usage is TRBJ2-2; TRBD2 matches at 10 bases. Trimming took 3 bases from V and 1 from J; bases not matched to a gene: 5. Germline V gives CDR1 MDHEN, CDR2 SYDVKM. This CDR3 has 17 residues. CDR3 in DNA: TGTGCCAGCAGTTTTGAGACTAGCGGGCGGAACACCGGGGAGCTGTTTTTT. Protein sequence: CASSFETSGRNTGELFF.

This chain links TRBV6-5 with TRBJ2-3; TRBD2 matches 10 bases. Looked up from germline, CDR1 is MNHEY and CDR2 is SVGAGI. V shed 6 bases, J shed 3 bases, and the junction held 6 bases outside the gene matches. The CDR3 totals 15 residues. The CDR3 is CASRILAGDTDTQYF. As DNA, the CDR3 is TGTGCCAGCAGGATCCTAGCGGGGGATACAGATACGCAGTATTTT.

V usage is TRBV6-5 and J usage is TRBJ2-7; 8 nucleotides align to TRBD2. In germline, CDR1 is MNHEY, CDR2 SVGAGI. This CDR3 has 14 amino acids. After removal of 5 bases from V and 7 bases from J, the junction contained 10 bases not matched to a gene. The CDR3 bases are TGTGCCAGCAGTGGGACTATCGGCGGGGGGGAGCAGTACTTC. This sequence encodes CASSGTIGGGEQYF.

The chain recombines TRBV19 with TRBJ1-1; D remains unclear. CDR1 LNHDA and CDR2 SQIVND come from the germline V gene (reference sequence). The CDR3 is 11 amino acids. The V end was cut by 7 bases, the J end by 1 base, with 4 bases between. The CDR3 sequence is CASNRNTEAFF. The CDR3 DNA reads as TGTGCCAGTAATAGGAACACTGAAGCTTTCTTT.

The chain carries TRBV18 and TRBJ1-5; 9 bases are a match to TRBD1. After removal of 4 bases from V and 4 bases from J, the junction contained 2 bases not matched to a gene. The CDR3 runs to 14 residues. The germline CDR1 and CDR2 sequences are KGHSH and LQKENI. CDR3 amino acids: CASSRDRGNQPQHF. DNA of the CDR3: TGTGCCAGCTCACGAGACAGGGGGAATCAGCCCCAGCATTTT.

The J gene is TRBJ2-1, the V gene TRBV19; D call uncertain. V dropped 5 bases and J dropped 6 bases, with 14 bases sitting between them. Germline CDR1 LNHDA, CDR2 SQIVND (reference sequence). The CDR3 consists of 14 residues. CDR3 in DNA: TGTGCCAGTAGTGTGCACGGACGGACCAATGAGCAGTTCTTC. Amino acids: CASSVHGRTNEQFF.

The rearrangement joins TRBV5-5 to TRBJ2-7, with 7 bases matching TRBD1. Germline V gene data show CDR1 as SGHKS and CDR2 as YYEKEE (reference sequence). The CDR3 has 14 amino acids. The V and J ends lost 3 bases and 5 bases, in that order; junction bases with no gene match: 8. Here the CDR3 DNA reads TGTGCCAGCAGCTCGCCGGGACAGAAACACGAGCAGTACTTC. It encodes CASSSPGQKHEQYF.

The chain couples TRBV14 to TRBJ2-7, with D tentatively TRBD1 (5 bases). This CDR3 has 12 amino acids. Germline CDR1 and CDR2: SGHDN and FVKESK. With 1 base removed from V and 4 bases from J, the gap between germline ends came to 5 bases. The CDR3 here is CASSQGQYEQYF. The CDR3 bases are TGTGCCAGCAGCCAAGGACAGTACGAGCAGTACTTC. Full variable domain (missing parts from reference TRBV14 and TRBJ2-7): EAGVTQFPSHSVIEKGQTVTLRCDPISGHDNLYWYRRVMGKEIKFLLHFVKESKQDESGMPNNRFLAERTGGTYSTLKVQPAELEDSGVYFCASSQGQYEQYFGPGTRLTVT.

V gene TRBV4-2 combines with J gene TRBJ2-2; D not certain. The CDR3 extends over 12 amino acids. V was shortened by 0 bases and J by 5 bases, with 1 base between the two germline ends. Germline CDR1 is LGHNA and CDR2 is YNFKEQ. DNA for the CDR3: TGTGCCAGCAGCCAAGATACCGGGGAGCTGTTTTTT. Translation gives CASSQDTGELFF.

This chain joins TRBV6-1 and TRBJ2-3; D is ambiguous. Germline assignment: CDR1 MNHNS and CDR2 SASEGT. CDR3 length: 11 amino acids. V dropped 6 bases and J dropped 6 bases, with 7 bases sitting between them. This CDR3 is CASRSSDTQYF. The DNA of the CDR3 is TGTGCCAGCAGATCAAGTGATACGCAGTATTTT.

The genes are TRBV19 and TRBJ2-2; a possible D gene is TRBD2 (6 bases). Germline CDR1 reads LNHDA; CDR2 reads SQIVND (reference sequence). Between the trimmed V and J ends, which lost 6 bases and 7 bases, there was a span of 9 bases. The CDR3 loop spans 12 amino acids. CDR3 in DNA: TGTGCCAGTAGCCCCGGGGGCGGGGAGCTGTTTTTT. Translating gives CASSPGGGELFF.

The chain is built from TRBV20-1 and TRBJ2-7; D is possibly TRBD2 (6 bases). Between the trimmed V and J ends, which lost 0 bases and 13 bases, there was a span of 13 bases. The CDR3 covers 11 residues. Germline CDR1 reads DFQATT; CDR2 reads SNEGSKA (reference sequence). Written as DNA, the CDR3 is TGCAGTGCTAGAGATGGAGGGGCCAAATACTTC. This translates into CSARDGGAKYF.

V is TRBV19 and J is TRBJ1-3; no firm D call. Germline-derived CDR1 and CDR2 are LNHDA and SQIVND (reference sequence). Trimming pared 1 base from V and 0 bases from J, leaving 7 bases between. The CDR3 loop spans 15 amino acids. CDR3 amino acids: CASSIAGNSGNTIYF. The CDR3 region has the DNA TGTGCCAGTAGTATAGCGGGAAACTCTGGAAACACCATATATTTT.

CDR3 sequence reads: CASSLVLSASRSGELFF. The CDR3 coding sequence is TGTGCCAGCAGCTTAGTTCTCTCGGCCTCCCGATCCGGGGAGCTGTTTTTT. V usage is TRBV7-9 and J usage is TRBJ2-2; D is ambiguous. Deletions cut 1 base from V and 6 bases from J, with 18 bases between. The CDR3 is 17 residues long. Germline V lookup: CDR1 SEHNR, CDR2 FQNEAQ (reference sequence).

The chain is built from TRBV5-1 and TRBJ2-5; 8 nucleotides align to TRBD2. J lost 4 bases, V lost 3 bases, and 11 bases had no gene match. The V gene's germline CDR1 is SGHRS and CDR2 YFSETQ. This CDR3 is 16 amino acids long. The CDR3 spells CASSYQRERLGETQYF. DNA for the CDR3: TGCGCCAGCAGCTACCAGCGGGAGAGGTTGGGAGAGACCCAGTACTTC.